This TCR beta chain was obtained from a study of control samples from healthy donors and cancer patients (dated by TCRdb to the early 2020s). Preparation of the library involved the immunoSEQ multiplex PCR assay. TCRdb obtained this table from immuneACCESS and retained in-frame rearrangements with V and J assigned. These tables miss some clones; where compared with another copy, unresolved V genes account for less than half of the shortfall, and the remainder is unexplained. The sample table records about 89,000 clones; roughly 84% of these occur just once. Of the sample, less than 2.5% is held by the ten largest clones. The V and J ends are trimmed by 4 bases and 11 bases, leaving 14 bases between them. As encoded in the germline V gene, CDR1 is SGHDN while CDR2 is FVKESK. Including the terminal cysteine and phenylalanine, the CDR3 comprises 12 residues. Of the read, only the CDR3 DNA is kept; its 36 bases are in frame from base 1.

In regard to this clone: What this receptor recognizes is not known. The input lacks base qualities; no much larger clone sits a single base away.

This TCR came from a woman aged 35 to 49 in good health. The chain employs TRBV14 and TRBJ1-1; D gene: possibly TRBD1, on 5 matching bases. Sequencing was carried out using blood. Here the CDR3 is given as CASSPQGYGAFF. At the DNA level, the sequence is TGTGCCAGCAGCCCGCAGGGATACGGGGCTTTCTTT.